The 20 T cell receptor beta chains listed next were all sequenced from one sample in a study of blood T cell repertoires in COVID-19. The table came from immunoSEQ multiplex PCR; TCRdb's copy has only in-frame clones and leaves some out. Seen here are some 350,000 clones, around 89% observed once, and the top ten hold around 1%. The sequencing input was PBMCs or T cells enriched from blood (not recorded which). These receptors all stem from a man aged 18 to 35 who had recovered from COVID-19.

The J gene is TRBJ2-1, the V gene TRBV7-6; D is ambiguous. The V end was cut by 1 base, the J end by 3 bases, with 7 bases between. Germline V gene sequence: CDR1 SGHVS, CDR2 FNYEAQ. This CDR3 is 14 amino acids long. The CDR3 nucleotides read TGTGCCAGCAGCTTAGATCCAGACTACAATGAGCAGTTCTTC. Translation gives CASSLDPDYNEQFF.

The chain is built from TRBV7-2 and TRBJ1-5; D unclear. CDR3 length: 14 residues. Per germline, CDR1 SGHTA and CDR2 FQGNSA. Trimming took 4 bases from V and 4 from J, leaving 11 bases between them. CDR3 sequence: CASSSGLGNQPQHF. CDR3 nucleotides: TGTGCCAGCAGCTCGGGGTTAGGGAATCAGCCCCAGCATTTT.

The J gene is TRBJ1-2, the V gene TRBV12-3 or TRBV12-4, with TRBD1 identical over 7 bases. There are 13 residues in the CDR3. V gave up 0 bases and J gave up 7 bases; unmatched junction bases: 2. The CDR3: CASSLAGGLGYTF. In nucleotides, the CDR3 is TGTGCCAGCAGTTTAGCAGGGGGCCTTGGCTACACCTTC.

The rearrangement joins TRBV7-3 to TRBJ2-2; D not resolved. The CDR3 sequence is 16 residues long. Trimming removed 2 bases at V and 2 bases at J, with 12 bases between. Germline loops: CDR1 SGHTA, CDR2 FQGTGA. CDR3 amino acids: CASSLYQVTNTGELFF. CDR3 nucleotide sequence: TGTGCCAGCAGCTTATATCAAGTAACTAACACCGGGGAGCTGTTTTTT.

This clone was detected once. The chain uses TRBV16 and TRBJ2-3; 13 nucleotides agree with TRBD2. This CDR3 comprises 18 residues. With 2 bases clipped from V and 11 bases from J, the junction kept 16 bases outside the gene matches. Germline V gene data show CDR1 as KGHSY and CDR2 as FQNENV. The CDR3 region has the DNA TGTGCCAGCAGCCAACGAAACGGACTAGCGGGGGCCGACCGGGGGCAGTATTTT. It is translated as CASSQRNGLAGADRGQYF.

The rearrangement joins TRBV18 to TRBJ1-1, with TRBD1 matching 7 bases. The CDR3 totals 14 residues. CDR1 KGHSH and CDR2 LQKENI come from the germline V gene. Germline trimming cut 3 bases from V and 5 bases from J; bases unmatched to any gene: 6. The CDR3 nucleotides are TGTGCCAGCTCACCGACAGGGCTAAGGACTGAAGCTTTCTTT. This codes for CASSPTGLRTEAFF.

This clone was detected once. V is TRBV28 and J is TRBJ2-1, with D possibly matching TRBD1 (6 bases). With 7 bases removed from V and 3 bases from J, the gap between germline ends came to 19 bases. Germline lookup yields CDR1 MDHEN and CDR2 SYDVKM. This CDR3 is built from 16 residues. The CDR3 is CASTALGGQNYNEQFF. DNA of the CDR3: TGTGCCAGCACCGCCCTTGGGGGCCAAAACTACAATGAGCAGTTCTTC.

As DNA, the CDR3 is TGTGCCAGCACCTTTACAGGGTTTGGTGAGCAGTACTTC. Its protein is CASTFTGFGEQYF. The chain couples TRBV6-5 to TRBJ2-7; D might be TRBD1 (6 bases). The CDR3 spans 13 residues. CDR1 MNHEY and CDR2 SVGAGI come from the germline V gene. Trimming left V 7 bases short and J 7 bases short, with 17 bases between.

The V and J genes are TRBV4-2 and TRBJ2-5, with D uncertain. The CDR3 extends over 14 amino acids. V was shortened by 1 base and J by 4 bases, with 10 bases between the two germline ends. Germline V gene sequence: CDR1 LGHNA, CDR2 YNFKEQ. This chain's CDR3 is CASSQAPRGETQYF. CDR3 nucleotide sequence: TGTGCCAGCAGCCAAGCGCCAAGAGGAGAGACCCAGTACTTC.

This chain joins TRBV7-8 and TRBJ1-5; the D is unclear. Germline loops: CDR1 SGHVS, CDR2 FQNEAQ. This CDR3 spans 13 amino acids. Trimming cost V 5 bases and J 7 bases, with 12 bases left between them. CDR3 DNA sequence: TGTGCCAGCAGCCTAGGCGGGTTCCAGCCCCAGCATTTT. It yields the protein CASSLGGFQPQHF.

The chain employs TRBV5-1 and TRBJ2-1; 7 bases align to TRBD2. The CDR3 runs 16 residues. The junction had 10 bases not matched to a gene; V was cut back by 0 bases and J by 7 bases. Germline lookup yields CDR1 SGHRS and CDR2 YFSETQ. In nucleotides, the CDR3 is TGCGCCAGCAGCTTGGGGTTGGGGTCGGGAGGTAATGAGCAGTTCTTC. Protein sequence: CASSLGLGSGGNEQFF.

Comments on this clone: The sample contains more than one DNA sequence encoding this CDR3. The CDR3 sequence is CASSVQGSGANVLTF. The CDR3, as DNA: TGTGCCAGCAGCGTACAGGGGTCTGGGGCCAACGTCCTGACTTTC. The J gene is TRBJ2-6, the V gene TRBV9; D perhaps matches TRBD1 (6 bases). The CDR3 sequence is 15 residues long. V shed 1 base and J shed 1 base, with 6 bases lying between them. Germline V CDR1 and CDR2: SGDLS, YYNGEE.

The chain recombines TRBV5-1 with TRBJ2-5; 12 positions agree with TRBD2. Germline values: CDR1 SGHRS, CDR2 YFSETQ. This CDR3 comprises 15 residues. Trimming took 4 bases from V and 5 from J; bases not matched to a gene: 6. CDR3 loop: CASSTRTSGTETQYF. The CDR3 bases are TGCGCCAGCAGCACCCGGACTAGCGGGACTGAGACCCAGTACTTC. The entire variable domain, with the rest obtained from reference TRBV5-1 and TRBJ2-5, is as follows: KAGVTQTPRYLIKTRGQQVTLSCSPISGHRSVSWYQQTPGQGLQFLFEYFSETQRNKGNFPGRFSGRQFSNSRSEMNVSTLELGDSALYLCASSTRTSGTETQYFGPGTRLLVL.

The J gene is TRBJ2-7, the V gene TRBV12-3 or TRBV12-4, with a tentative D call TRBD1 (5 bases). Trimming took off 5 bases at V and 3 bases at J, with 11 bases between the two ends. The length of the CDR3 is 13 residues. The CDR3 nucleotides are TGTGCCAGCAGTCGCGCAGGGTACTACGAGCAGTACTTC. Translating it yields CASSRAGYYEQYF.

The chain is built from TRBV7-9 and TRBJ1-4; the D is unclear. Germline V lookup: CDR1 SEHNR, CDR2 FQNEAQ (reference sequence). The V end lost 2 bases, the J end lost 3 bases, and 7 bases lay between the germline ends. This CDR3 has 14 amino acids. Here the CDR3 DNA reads TGTGCCAGCAGCTTACCGAGGGCTAATGAAAAACTGTTTTTT. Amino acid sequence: CASSLPRANEKLFF.

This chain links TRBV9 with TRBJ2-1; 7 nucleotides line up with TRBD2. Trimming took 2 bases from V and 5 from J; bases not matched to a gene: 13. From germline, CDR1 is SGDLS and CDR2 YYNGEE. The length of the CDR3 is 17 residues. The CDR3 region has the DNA TGTGCCAGCAGCGTCTTAGGAGCGGGGCTAATGAACAATGAGCAGTTCTTC. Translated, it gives CASSVLGAGLMNNEQFF.

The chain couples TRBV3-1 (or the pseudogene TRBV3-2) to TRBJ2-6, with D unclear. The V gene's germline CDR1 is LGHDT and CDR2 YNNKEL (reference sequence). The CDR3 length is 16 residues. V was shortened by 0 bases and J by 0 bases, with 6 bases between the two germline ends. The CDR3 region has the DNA TGTGCCAGCAGCCAAGATACAGCCTCTGGGGCCAACGTCCTGACTTTC. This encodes CASSQDTASGANVLTF.

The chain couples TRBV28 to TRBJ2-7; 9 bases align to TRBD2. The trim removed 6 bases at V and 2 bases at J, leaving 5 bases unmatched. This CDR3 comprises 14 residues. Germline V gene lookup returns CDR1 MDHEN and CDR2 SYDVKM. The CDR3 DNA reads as TGTGCCAGCAGAGGAGCGGGAGGCCCCTACGAGCAGTACTTC. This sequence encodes CASRGAGGPYEQYF. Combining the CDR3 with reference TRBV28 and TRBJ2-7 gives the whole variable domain DVKVTQSSRYLVKRTGEKVFLECVQDMDHENMFWYRQDPGLGLRLIYFSYDVKMKEKGDIPEGYSVSREKKERFSLILESASTNQTSMYLCASRGAGGPYEQYFGPGTRLTVT.

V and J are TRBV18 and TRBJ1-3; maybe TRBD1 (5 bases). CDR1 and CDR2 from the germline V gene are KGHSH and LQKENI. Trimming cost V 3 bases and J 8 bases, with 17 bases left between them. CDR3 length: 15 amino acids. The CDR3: CASSPYGGPTDTIYF. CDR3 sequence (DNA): TGTGCCAGCTCACCTTACGGGGGACCTACCGACACCATATATTTT. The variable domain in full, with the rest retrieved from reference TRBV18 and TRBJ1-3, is NAGVMQNPRHLVRRRGQEARLRCSPMKGHSHVYWYRQLPEEGLKFMVYLQKENIIDESGMPKERFSAEFPKEGPSILRIQQVVRGDSAAYFCASSPYGGPTDTIYFGEGSWLTVV.

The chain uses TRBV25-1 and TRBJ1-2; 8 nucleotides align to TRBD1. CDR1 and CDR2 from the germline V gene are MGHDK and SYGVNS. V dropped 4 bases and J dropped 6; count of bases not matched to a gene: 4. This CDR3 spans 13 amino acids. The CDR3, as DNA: TGTGCCAGCAGTGCAGGGGGCGTTCATGGCTACACCTTC. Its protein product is CASSAGGVHGYTF.